These T cell receptor beta chains were read from a single sample in a study of T cells in Graves' hyperthyroidism and ophthalmopathy. Via MiXCR, TCRdb re-called the multiplex PCR reads, giving one row per CDR3 protein. The table includes hundreds of thousands of distinct CDR3 sequences, over 35% detected once. The sample consisted of blood. These receptors all come from a man aged 18 to 35 with Graves' hyperthyroidism. Both conserved end residues are part of each CDR3. A D gene is named only where the DNA matches it firmly. Expanded clones are given a class, and other clones once, few, many or no size at all.

NA,NA,TRBV5-6,TRBJ2-7,CASSSILEQYF,TGTGCCAGCAGCTCTATACTCGAGCAGTACTTC
TRBD1,NA,TRBV5-1,TRBJ1-2,CASRRGQGAGGYTF,TGCGCCAGCAGGCGGGGACAGGGGGCTGGTGGCTACACCTTC
TRBD2,NA,TRBV20-1,TRBJ2-7,CSALAGAYEQYF,TGCAGTGCTTTAGCGGGGGCCTACGAGCAGTACTTC
NA,few,TRBV7-9,TRBJ1-4,CASSSSGATNEKLFF,TGTGCCAGCAGCTCCTCGGGAGCAACTAATGAAAAACTGTTTTTT
NA,many,TRBV7-2,TRBJ1-5,CASSFRSQPQHF,TGTGCCAGCAGCTTTAGGAGTCAGCCCCAGCATTTT
NA,NA,TRBV5-1,TRBJ2-2,CASNGGTRTNTGELFF,TGCGCCAGCAACGGCGGCACCAGAACGAACACCGGGGAGCTGTTTTTT
TRBD1,once,TRBV25-1,TRBJ1-2,CASSVPGQQLYGYTF,TGTGCCAGCAGTGTTCCGGGACAGCAATTGTATGGCTACACCTTC
NA,many,TRBV6-5,TRBJ1-1,CASSSQGRTEAFF,TGTGCCAGCAGTTCCCAGGGTCGCACTGAAGCTTTCTTT
TRBD2,NA,TRBV2,TRBJ2-5,CASYSGSEETQYF,TGTGCCAGTTACAGCGGGAGTGAAGAGACCCAGTACTTC
NA,NA,TRBV5-1,TRBJ1-1,CASSLDQGRTEAFF,TGCGCCAGCAGCTTGGACCAAGGAAGGACTGAAGCTTTCTTT
NA,many,TRBV7-6,TRBJ2-7,CASSERDGSSYEQYF,TGTGCCAGCAGCGAACGGGACGGGAGCTCCTACGAGCAGTACTTC
NA,few,TRBV7-9,TRBJ1-1,CASTSGAYTEAFF,TGTGCCAGCACCTCCGGGGCCTACACTGAAGCTTTCTTT
NA,NA,TRBV6-6,TRBJ1-5,CASPRQPQGGSQPQHF,TGTGCCAGCCCACGACAACCACAGGGAGGCAGTCAGCCCCAGCATTTT
TRBD1,NA,TRBV2,TRBJ1-2,CASRPTGVGYTF,TGTGCCAGCAGGCCGACAGGGGTTGGCTACACCTTC
TRBD2,NA,TRBV7-9,TRBJ2-7,CASSLDRWSREGLDEQYF,TGTGCCAGCAGCTTAGATCGTTGGTCGCGGGAGGGCCTCGACGAGCAGTACTTC
NA,NA,TRBV10-3,TRBJ1-5,CASSPNDRLNQPQHF,TGTGCCAGCAGCCCTAATGACAGGCTCAATCAGCCCCAGCATTTT
NA,few,TRBV9,TRBJ2-6,CASSHRGGANVLTF,TGTGCCAGCAGCCACCGTGGGGGGGCCAACGTCCTGACTTTC
TRBD1,once,TRBV5-1,TRBJ1-3,CASSQIDRASSGNTIYF,TGTGCCAGCAGCCAAATAGACAGGGCCAGCTCTGGAAACACCATATATTTT
NA,NA,TRBV7-3,TRBJ1-2,CASSLNSGAAGSNYGYTF,TGTGCCAGCAGCTTAAATTCGGGGGCCGCTGGATCAAACTATGGCTACACCTTC
NA,NA,TRBV29-1,TRBJ2-7,CSGHFGYEQYF,TGCAGCGGTCACTTCGGTTACGAGCAGTACTTC
NA,few,TRBV19,TRBJ1-3,CASSKDSGNTIYF,TGTGCCAGTAGTAAAGACTCTGGAAACACCATATATTTT
TRBD1,many,TRBV7-9,TRBJ1-1,CASSLGQGYTEAFF,TGTGCCAGCAGCTTGGGACAGGGGTACACTGAAGCTTTCTTT
NA,NA,TRBV4-1,TRBJ1-1,CASSLRDTPSNTEAFF,TGCGCCAGCAGCCTCCGGGACACACCTTCGAACACTGAAGCTTTCTTT
NA,many,TRBV29-1,TRBJ2-7,CSVSGHRGDEQYF,TGCAGCGTCTCTGGACACCGAGGGGACGAGCAGTACTTC
NA,NA,TRBV5-1,TRBJ2-7,CASSLEAGLSSYEQYF,TGCGCCAGCAGCTTGGAGGCAGGCCTTAGCTCCTACGAGCAGTACTTC
NA,few,TRBV3-1,TRBJ2-7,CASSQDGDHEQYF,TGTGCCAGCAGCCAAGACGGGGACCACGAGCAGTACTTC
NA,NA,TRBV24-1,TRBJ2-5,CATSDLTRMEAQYF,TGTGCCACCAGTGATTTGACGCGGATGGAGGCCCAGTACTTC
TRBD2,few,TRBV20-1,TRBJ2-7,CSATLERGRFYEQYF,TGCAGTGCTACCCTTGAGCGCGGGAGGTTCTACGAGCAGTACTTC
TRBD1,once,TRBV7-2,TRBJ2-2,CASSFAEDRAFGRTGELFF,TGTGCCAGCAGCTTCGCTGAGGACAGGGCTTTCGGGAGAACCGGGGAGCTGTTTTTT
NA,many,TRBV19,TRBJ1-5,CASSDSRNQPQHF,TGTGCCAGCAGTGACAGCCGCAATCAGCCCCAGCATTTT
TRBD1,many,TRBV5-1,TRBJ1-2,CASSRQQGAGYGYTF,TGCGCCAGCAGCAGGCAACAGGGGGCAGGCTATGGCTACACCTTC
NA,once,TRBV20-1,TRBJ1-4,CSARLSPGIFGEKLFF,TGCAGTGCTAGACTCTCCCCGGGCATTTTCGGGGAAAAACTGTTTTTT
NA,NA,TRBV6-6,TRBJ1-3,CASSEPWGTRGNTIYF,TGTGCCAGCAGTGAGCCTTGGGGGACTCGTGGAAACACCATATATTTT
NA,NA,TRBV12-3/TRBV12-4,TRBJ1-6,CASSLVPLASNSPLHF,TGTGCCAGCAGTTTAGTCCCCCTAGCCTCTAATTCACCCCTCCACTTT
NA,NA,TRBV9,TRBJ1-6,CASSVEGPAHSPLHF,TGTGCCAGCAGCGTAGAGGGTCCGGCGCATTCACCCCTCCACTTT
NA,few,TRBV20-1,TRBJ2-2,CSALSGTGELFF,TGCAGTGCTTTGAGCGGCACCGGGGAGCTGTTTTTT
TRBD1,once,TRBV20-1,TRBJ1-5,CASPSDRGNQPQHF,TGCGCCAGCCCTTCGGACAGGGGCAATCAGCCCCAGCATTTT
TRBD1,NA,TRBV9,TRBJ2-7,CASSVRQGDEQYF,TGTGCCAGCAGCGTTAGACAGGGTGATGAGCAGTACTTC
TRBD1,NA,TRBV6-6,TRBJ2-1,CASSVDRVGNEQFF,TGTGCCAGCAGTGTCGACAGGGTAGGAAATGAGCAGTTCTTC
TRBD1,few,TRBV6-6,TRBJ2-2,CASSEGTGGNSELFF,TGTGCCAGCAGTGAAGGGACAGGGGGCAACTCGGAGCTGTTTTTT
TRBD2,NA,TRBV29-1,TRBJ2-7,CSVGGSGRDLEQYF,TGCAGCGTTGGCGGCAGCGGGAGGGATTTAGAGCAGTACTTC
NA,many,TRBV7-3,TRBJ2-7,CATPPGEQYF,TGTGCCACCCCGCCGGGGGAGCAGTACTTC
TRBD1,many,TRBV7-2,TRBJ1-2,CASSFTPGQGANYGYTF,TGTGCCAGCAGCTTTACACCGGGACAGGGAGCTAACTATGGCTACACCTTC
NA,many,TRBV2,TRBJ2-5,CASKTDLQETQYF,TGTGCCAGCAAGACGGACCTGCAAGAGACCCAGTACTTC
TRBD1,many,TRBV15,TRBJ2-2,CATGPGGSGELFF,TGTGCCACGGGTCCAGGGGGAAGCGGGGAGCTGTTTTTT
NA,NA,TRBV29-1,TRBJ2-7,CSLEGSYEQYF,TGCAGCCTAGAGGGTAGCTACGAGCAGTACTTC
TRBD2,NA,TRBV19,TRBJ2-5,CASNTGGRQPQYF,TGTGCCAGTAACACGGGGGGAAGGCAGCCCCAGTACTTC
NA,NA,TRBV5-1,TRBJ2-2,CASSSITNTGELFF,TGCGCCAGCAGCTCCATTACGAACACCGGGGAGCTGTTTTTT
TRBD1,many,TRBV25-1,TRBJ1-1,CASLKGANTEAFF,TGTGCCAGTCTCAAGGGGGCGAACACTGAAGCTTTCTTT
NA,NA,TRBV6-2/TRBV6-3,TRBJ2-7,CASSLARGRRGPENSYEQYF,TGTGCCAGCAGCTTAGCGAGGGGCAGGAGGGGCCCCGAGAACTCCTACGAGCAGTACTTC
TRBD1,few,TRBV7-6,TRBJ2-2,CASSPRDRSSSNTGELFF,TGTGCCAGCAGCCCCCGGGACAGGTCCTCTTCGAACACCGGGGAGCTGTTTTTT